Below are 28 T cell receptor beta chains sequenced from a single sample in a study of blood T cell repertoires in COVID-19. The table came from immunoSEQ multiplex PCR; TCRdb's copy has only in-frame clones and leaves some out. The sample includes approximately 170,000 clones, under 90% seen only once; the top ten take about 10%. The sample was peripheral blood. Receptors were obtained from a woman over 75 with active or convalescent COVID-19.

V and J are TRBV5-1 and TRBJ2-5; D unresolved. Germline V gene data show CDR1 as SGHRS and CDR2 as YFSETQ. This CDR3 is 12 amino acids long. Trimming shortened V by 2 bases and J by 0 bases, and 2 bases separated the two germline ends. This CDR3 is CASSFNQETQYF. The DNA of the CDR3 is TGCGCCAGCAGCTTTAACCAAGAGACCCAGTACTTC.

The chain carries TRBV30 and TRBJ2-1; the match to TRBD2 covers 7 bases. Germline V gene lookup returns CDR1 GTSNPN and CDR2 SVGIG (reference sequence). V shed 3 bases, J shed 3 bases, and the junction held 5 bases outside the gene matches. This CDR3 region has 14 residues. CDR3 sequence (DNA): TGTGCCTGGAGAACCCGGGACTACTACAATGAGCAGTTCTTC. It yields the protein CAWRTRDYYNEQFF. The full variable domain, its missing parts supplied by reference TRBV30 and TRBJ2-1, is SQTIHQWPATLVQPVGSPLSLECTVEGTSNPNLYWYRQAAGRGLQLLFYSVGIGQISSEVPQNLSASRPQDRQFILSSKKLLLSDSGFYLCAWRTRDYYNEQFFGPGTRLTVL.

This clone appeared a single time. The chain has TRBV5-8 and TRBJ1-5; 7 bases map to TRBD1. Germline trimming cut 5 bases from V and 5 bases from J; bases unmatched to any gene: 7. The CDR3 covers 14 residues. Germline V gene lookup returns CDR1 SGHTS and CDR2 YDEGEE. For the CDR3, the DNA is TGTGCCAGCAGACTACAGGGGACTTATCAGCCCCAGCATTTT. Encoded protein: CASRLQGTYQPQHF. Complete variable domain (other parts from reference TRBV5-8 and TRBJ1-5): EAGVTQSPTHLIKTRGQQATLRCSPISGHTSVYWYQQALGLGLQFLLWYDEGEERNRGNFPPRFSGRQFPNYSSELNVNALELEDSALYLCASRLQGTYQPQHFGDGTRLSIL.

This clone was found once. This chain uses TRBV5-4 with TRBJ2-2; D unclear. The CDR3 has 16 amino acids. Trimming took off 1 base at V and 2 bases at J, with 12 bases between the two ends. CDR1 SGHNT and CDR2 YYREEE come from the germline V gene (reference sequence). The DNA of the CDR3 is TGTGCCAGCAGCTTGTCTGTGGCTAGAAACACCGGGGAGCTGTTTTTT. Its protein product is CASSLSVARNTGELFF.

The chain links TRBV11-3 to TRBJ2-1, with 11 bases identical to TRBD2. With 6 bases clipped from V and 5 bases from J, the junction kept 15 bases outside the gene matches. In germline, CDR1 is SGHNT, CDR2 YENEEA. This CDR3 region has 18 residues. The DNA for the CDR3 is TGTGCCAGCAGTTCAGGCCGTAGCGGGAGGGCCACGGACAATGAGCAGTTCTTC. Encoded protein: CASSSGRSGRATDNEQFF.

This clone was counted between two and nine times. The J gene is TRBJ1-1, the V gene TRBV9; D is possibly TRBD1 (5 bases). V dropped 2 bases and J dropped 3 bases, with 14 bases sitting between them. Germline V gene sequence: CDR1 SGDLS, CDR2 YYNGEE. The CDR3 is made up of 15 amino acids. In DNA form, the CDR3 reads TGTGCCAGCAGCGTGGCCCCCGACAGCTACACTGAAGCTTTCTTT. Its protein product is CASSVAPDSYTEAFF.

The table lists this clone with a few counts. V usage is TRBV6-5 and J usage is TRBJ1-2; TRBD1 might be the D (6 bases). The V gene's germline CDR1 is MNHEY and CDR2 SVGAGI. The CDR3 extends over 12 amino acids. The V gene lost 6 bases and the J gene lost 4 bases, with 9 bases spanning the gap. CDR3 DNA sequence: TGTGCCAGCAGAGAGGGGGTCTATGGCTACACCTTC. Its translation: CASREGVYGYTF.

The V call is TRBV9, the J call TRBJ2-1; D is possibly TRBD2 (6 bases). V lost 3 bases and J lost 6, with 19 bases in between. The CDR3 is 16 residues long. Germline-derived CDR1 and CDR2 are SGDLS and YYNGEE. The CDR3 is CASSGIGTVRGNEQFF. CDR3 sequence (DNA): TGTGCCAGCAGCGGAATTGGGACTGTGAGGGGCAATGAGCAGTTCTTC.

This clone was detected only a few times. This chain joins TRBV6-6 and TRBJ1-1; no clear D. The CDR3 spans 13 residues. With 5 bases removed from V and 1 base from J, the gap between germline ends came to 8 bases. CDR1 and CDR2 from the germline V gene are MNHNY and SVGAGI (reference sequence). The CDR3 sequence: CASSPGGNTEAFF. The CDR3 DNA reads as TGTGCCAGCAGTCCCGGAGGGAACACTGAAGCTTTCTTT.

The genes are TRBV6-1 and TRBJ1-6; D not certain. CDR1 is MNHNS, CDR2 SASEGT, per germline. With 3 bases removed from V and 7 bases from J, the gap between germline ends came to 10 bases. There are 14 residues in the CDR3. The CDR3 is CASSEFNGNSPLHF. CDR3 bases: TGTGCCAGCAGTGAGTTTAACGGGAATTCACCCCTCCACTTT.

V usage is TRBV4-1 and J usage is TRBJ2-5; TRBD2 agrees at 7 bases. Trimming took 1 base from V and 4 from J; bases not matched to a gene: 3. Germline CDR1 is MGHRA and CDR2 is YSYEKL. This CDR3 comprises 14 residues. The CDR3 region is CASSQGGRGETQYF. The CDR3 DNA follows: TGCGCCAGCAGCCAAGGTGGGAGGGGAGAGACCCAGTACTTC.

The chain recombines TRBV6-1 with TRBJ2-5; 7 bases are shared with TRBD2. The CDR3 loop spans 16 amino acids. V gave up 1 base and J gave up 4 bases; unmatched junction bases: 9. CDR1 is MNHNS, CDR2 SASEGT, per germline. The CDR3 loop is CASSEDSAGVVETQYF. CDR3 coding DNA: TGTGCCAGCAGTGAAGATTCTGCGGGAGTCGTAGAGACCCAGTACTTC.

This chain connects TRBV24-1 to TRBJ2-1; a weak D match, TRBD2 (5 bases). Trimming cost V 9 bases and J 5 bases, with 13 bases left between them. CDR1 and CDR2 from the germline V gene are KGHDR and SFDVKD. The CDR3 runs to 13 residues. The CDR3, as DNA: TGTGCCACCGCCCGGACTGAAGACAATGAGCAGTTCTTC. Translated: CATARTEDNEQFF.

This chain connects TRBV29-1 to TRBJ1-2; no firm D call. Trimming removed 6 bases at V and 4 bases at J, with 15 bases between. Germline V lookup: CDR1 SQVTM, CDR2 ANQGSEA. The CDR3 loop spans 13 amino acids. In DNA, the CDR3 is TGCAGCGTCCGAGAACTAAGCGGCTATGGCTACACCTTC. This encodes CSVRELSGYGYTF.

The chain employs TRBV7-9 and TRBJ1-5, with TRBD1 as a possible D gene (5 bases). Germline V gives CDR1 SEHNR, CDR2 FQNEAQ (reference sequence). Trimming took 5 bases from V and 1 from J, leaving 12 bases between them. The CDR3 totals 15 residues. CDR3 in DNA: TGTGCCAGCAGCCCGATGGGGGGGAGCAATCAGCCCCAGCATTTT. Amino acids: CASSPMGGSNQPQHF.

V is TRBV11-2 and J is TRBJ1-1; TRBD1 is a possible D gene (6 bases). The CDR3 is 13 amino acids. Trimming removed 3 bases from V and 5 bases from J, with 10 bases in between. Germline assignment: CDR1 SGHAT and CDR2 FQNNGV. The CDR3 sequence: CASSFQGNTEAFF. DNA of the CDR3: TGTGCCAGCAGCTTTCAGGGGAATACTGAAGCTTTCTTT.

The chain uses TRBV14 and TRBJ2-1; possibly TRBD1 for D (5 bases). V shed 4 bases and J shed 5 bases, with 12 bases lying between them. This CDR3 spans 14 amino acids. Germline V gene lookup returns CDR1 SGHDN and CDR2 FVKESK. This chain's CDR3 is CASSLATGHNEQFF. The CDR3 DNA is TGTGCCAGCAGCCTAGCTACAGGTCACAATGAGCAGTTCTTC.

The rearrangement joins TRBV18 to TRBJ2-7; 9 bases are a match to TRBD1. The CDR3 extends over 15 amino acids. Per germline, CDR1 KGHSH and CDR2 LQKENI. The J segment lost 5 bases and the V segment lost 2 bases, leaving 7 bases of the junction unmatched. The CDR3 reads CASSPAGQGAHEQYF. In DNA form, the CDR3 reads TGTGCCAGCTCACCAGCGGGACAGGGTGCCCACGAGCAGTACTTC.

This chain joins TRBV7-2 and TRBJ2-3; possibly TRBD2 for D (5 bases). The CDR3 runs 15 residues. The germline V gene has CDR1 SGHTA and CDR2 FQGNSA. Trimming shortened V by 3 bases and J by 4 bases, and 14 bases separated the two germline ends. CDR3 sequence: CASSFSGLVADTQYF. The CDR3, as DNA: TGTGCCAGCAGCTTTTCGGGGTTGGTGGCAGATACGCAGTATTTT.

CDR3 DNA: TGCAGCACGGGGCTTACAGGGGGCTCGTCTGAAGCTTTCTTT. This gives the protein CSTGLTGGSSEAFF. The J gene is TRBJ1-1, the V gene TRBV29-1, with 9 bases aligning to TRBD1. V shed 8 bases and J 6 bases; nucleotides not matched to a gene: 13. This CDR3 comprises 14 residues. From germline, CDR1 is SQVTM and CDR2 ANQGSEA.

The rearrangement joins TRBV28 to TRBJ1-1; D ambiguous. The germline V gene has CDR1 MDHEN and CDR2 SYDVKM. This CDR3 region has 14 residues. The ends were cut back, 6 bases at V and 4 bases at J, with 15 bases in the middle. This CDR3 reads CASRLKGGSTEAFF. CDR3 nucleotide sequence: TGTGCCAGCAGACTCAAGGGAGGGAGCACTGAAGCTTTCTTT.

The V gene is TRBV6-1, the J gene TRBJ1-5; D gene ambiguous. V lost 0 bases, J lost 2 bases, and 8 bases lay in between. Germline assignment: CDR1 MNHNS and CDR2 SASEGT. The CDR3 is 15 residues long. The CDR3 here is CASSEAAGGNQPQHF. The CDR3 DNA reads as TGTGCCAGCAGTGAAGCGGCGGGCGGCAATCAGCCCCAGCATTTT.

The rearrangement joins TRBV5-1 to TRBJ2-2; a weak D match, TRBD2 (5 bases). With 6 bases removed from V and 5 bases from J, the gap between germline ends came to 17 bases. Germline V lookup: CDR1 SGHRS, CDR2 YFSETQ. The CDR3 runs to 15 residues. DNA of the CDR3: TGCGCCAGCACGAAACTGGTGGCGGGTACCGGGGAGCTGTTTTTT. It yields the protein CASTKLVAGTGELFF.

The chain joins TRBV13 to TRBJ2-1; D is perhaps TRBD2 (5 bases). Germline CDR1 and CDR2: PRHDT and FYEKMQ (reference sequence). Trimming stripped 3 bases from V and 2 bases from J, with 11 bases between. This CDR3 has 15 amino acids. This chain's CDR3 is CASSLKPSPYNEQFF. The DNA for the CDR3 is TGTGCCAGCAGCTTGAAACCTAGCCCCTACAATGAGCAGTTCTTC. The full variable domain, rest sourced from reference TRBV13 and TRBJ2-1, is AAGVIQSPRHLIKEKRETATLKCYPIPRHDTVYWYQQGPGQDPQFLISFYEKMQSDKGSIPDRFSAQQFSDYHSELNMSSLELGDSALYFCASSLKPSPYNEQFFGPGTRLTVL.

This chain uses TRBV6-6 with TRBJ2-2; D perhaps matches TRBD2 (5 bases). Trimming stripped 6 bases from V and 7 bases from J, with 12 bases between. Germline CDR1 reads MNHNY; CDR2 reads SVGAGI (reference sequence). The CDR3 runs to 13 residues. CDR3 nucleotide sequence: TGTGCCAGCAGCGCAGGAGAGGGCGGGGAGCTGTTTTTT. As protein: CASSAGEGGELFF.

The J gene is TRBJ2-3, the V gene TRBV6-4; 9 nucleotides align to TRBD1. This CDR3 has 13 amino acids. Per the germline V gene, CDR1 is MRHNA and CDR2 is SNTAGT. V lost 1 base, J lost 8 bases, and 1 base stayed unmatched. CDR3 loop: CASSDWTGATQYF. The DNA for the CDR3 is TGTGCCAGCAGTGACTGGACAGGGGCTACGCAGTATTTT.

This chain uses TRBV12-3 or TRBV12-4 with TRBJ2-5, with D tentatively TRBD1 (5 bases). V lost 7 bases and J 4 bases, leaving 13 bases between the germline ends. The CDR3 covers 13 residues. CDR3 protein: CASNTLGAETQYF. The CDR3 DNA reads as TGTGCCAGCAATACCCTAGGGGCAGAGACCCAGTACTTC.

The chain uses TRBV3-1 (or the pseudogene TRBV3-2) and TRBJ2-5, with a possible D match to TRBD2 (5 bases). V dropped 4 bases and J dropped 3 bases, with 15 bases sitting between them. CDR3 length: 15 residues. Germline V CDR1 and CDR2: LGHDT, YNNKEL (reference sequence). CDR3 region: CASSPRGIREETQYF. The CDR3 coding sequence is TGTGCCAGCAGCCCCCGAGGGATCCGGGAAGAGACCCAGTACTTC.